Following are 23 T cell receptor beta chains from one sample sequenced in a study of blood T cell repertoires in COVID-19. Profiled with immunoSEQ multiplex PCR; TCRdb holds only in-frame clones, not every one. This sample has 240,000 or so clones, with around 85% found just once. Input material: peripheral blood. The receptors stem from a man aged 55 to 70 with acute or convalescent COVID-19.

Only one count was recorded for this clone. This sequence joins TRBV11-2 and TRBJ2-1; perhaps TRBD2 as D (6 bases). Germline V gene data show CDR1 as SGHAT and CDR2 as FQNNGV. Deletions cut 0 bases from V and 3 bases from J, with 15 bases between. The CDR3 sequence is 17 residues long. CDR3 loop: CASSLEYRGILYNEQFF. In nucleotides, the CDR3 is TGTGCCAGCAGCTTAGAGTATCGCGGGATTCTCTACAATGAGCAGTTCTTC.

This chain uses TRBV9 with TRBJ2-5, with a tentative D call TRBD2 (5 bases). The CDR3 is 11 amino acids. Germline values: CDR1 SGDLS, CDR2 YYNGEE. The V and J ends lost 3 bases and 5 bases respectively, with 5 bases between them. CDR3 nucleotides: TGTGCCAGCAGCGGAGGGGAGACCCAGTACTTC. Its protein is CASSGGETQYF.

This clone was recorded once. Written as DNA, the CDR3 is TGTGCCAGCAGCTTACGAGGGACATATCAAGAGACCCAGTACTTC. It encodes CASSLRGTYQETQYF. V gene TRBV7-2 combines with J gene TRBJ2-5; tentative D call: TRBD1 (6 bases). Between the trimmed V and J ends, which lost 2 bases and 2 bases, there was a span of 12 bases. Per germline, CDR1 SGHTA and CDR2 FQGNSA. The CDR3 length is 15 residues.

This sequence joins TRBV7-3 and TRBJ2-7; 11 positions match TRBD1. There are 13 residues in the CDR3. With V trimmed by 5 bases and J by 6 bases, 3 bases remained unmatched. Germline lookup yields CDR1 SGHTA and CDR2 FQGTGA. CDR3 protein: CASSLGQGAEQYF. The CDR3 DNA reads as TGTGCCAGCAGCCTCGGACAGGGGGCCGAGCAGTACTTC. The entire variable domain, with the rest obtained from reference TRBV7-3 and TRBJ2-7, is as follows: GAGVSQTPSNKVTEKGKYVELRCDPISGHTALYWYRQSLGQGPEFLIYFQGTGAADDSGLPNDRFFAVRPEGSVSTLKIQRTERGDSAVYLCASSLGQGAEQYFGPGTRLTVT.

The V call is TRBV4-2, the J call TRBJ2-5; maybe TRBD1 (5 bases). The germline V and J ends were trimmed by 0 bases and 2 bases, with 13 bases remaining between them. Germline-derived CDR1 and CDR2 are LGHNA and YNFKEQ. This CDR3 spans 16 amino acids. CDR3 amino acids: CASSQERSRAQETQYF. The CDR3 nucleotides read TGTGCCAGCAGCCAAGAGCGGAGCAGGGCACAAGAGACCCAGTACTTC.

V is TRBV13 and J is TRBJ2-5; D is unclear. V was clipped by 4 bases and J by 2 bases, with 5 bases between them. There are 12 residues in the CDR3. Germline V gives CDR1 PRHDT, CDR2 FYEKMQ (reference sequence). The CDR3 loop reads CASSSRQETQYF. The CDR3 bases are TGTGCCAGCAGCTCCCGTCAAGAGACCCAGTACTTC.

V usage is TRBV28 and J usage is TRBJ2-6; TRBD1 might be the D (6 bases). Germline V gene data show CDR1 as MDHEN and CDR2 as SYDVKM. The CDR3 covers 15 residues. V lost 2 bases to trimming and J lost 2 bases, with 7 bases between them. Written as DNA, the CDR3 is TGTGCCAGCAGTTTAACAGGGACTGGGGCCAACGTCCTGACTTTC. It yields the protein CASSLTGTGANVLTF.

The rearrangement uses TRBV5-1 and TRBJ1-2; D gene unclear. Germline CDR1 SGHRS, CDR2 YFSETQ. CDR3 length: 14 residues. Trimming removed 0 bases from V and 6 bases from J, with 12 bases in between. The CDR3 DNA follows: TGCGCCAGCAGCTTGGCAAGTCATTCTAATGGCTACACCTTC. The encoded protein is CASSLASHSNGYTF.

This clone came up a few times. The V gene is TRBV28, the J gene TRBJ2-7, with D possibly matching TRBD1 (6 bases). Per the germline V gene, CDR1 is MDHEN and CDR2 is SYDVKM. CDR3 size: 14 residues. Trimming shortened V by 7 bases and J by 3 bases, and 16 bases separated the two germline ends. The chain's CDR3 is CASKFRGRSYEQYF. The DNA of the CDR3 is TGTGCCAGCAAATTCAGGGGCCGGAGCTACGAGCAGTACTTC.

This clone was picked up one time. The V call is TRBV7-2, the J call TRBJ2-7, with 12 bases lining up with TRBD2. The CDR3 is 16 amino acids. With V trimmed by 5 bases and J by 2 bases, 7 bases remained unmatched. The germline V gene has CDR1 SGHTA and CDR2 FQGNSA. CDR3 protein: CASSPTSGRFAYEQYF. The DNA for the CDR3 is TGTGCCAGCAGCCCTACTAGCGGGAGGTTCGCCTACGAGCAGTACTTC. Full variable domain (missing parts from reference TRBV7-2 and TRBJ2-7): GAGVSQSPSNKVTEKGKDVELRCDPISGHTALYWYRQSLGQGLEFLIYFQGNSAPDKSGLPSDRFSAERTGGSVSTLTIQRTQQEDSAVYLCASSPTSGRFAYEQYFGPGTRLTVT.

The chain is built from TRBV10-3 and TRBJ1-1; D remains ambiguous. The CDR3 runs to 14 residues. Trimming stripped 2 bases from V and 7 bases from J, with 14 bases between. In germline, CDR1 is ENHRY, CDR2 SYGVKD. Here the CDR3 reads CAISEVGVKGEAFF. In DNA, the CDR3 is TGTGCCATCAGTGAGGTCGGGGTAAAGGGTGAAGCTTTCTTT.

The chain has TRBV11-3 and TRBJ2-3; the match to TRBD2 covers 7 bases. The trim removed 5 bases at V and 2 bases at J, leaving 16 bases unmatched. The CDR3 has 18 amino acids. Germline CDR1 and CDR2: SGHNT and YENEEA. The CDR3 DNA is TGTGCCAGCAGCGCTATCCTCGCGGGAGCTCTGAACACAGATACGCAGTATTTT. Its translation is CASSAILAGALNTDTQYF.

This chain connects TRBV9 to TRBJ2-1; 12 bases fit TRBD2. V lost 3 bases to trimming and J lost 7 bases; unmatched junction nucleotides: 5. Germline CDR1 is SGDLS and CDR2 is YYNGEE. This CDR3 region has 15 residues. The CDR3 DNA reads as TGTGCCAGCAGCGGGACTAGCGGGAAGAGAAATGAGCAGTTCTTC. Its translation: CASSGTSGKRNEQFF.

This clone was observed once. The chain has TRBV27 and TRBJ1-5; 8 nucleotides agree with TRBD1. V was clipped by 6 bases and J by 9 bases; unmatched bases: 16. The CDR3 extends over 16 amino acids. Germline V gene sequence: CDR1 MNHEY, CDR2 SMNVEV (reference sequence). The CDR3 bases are TGTGCCAGCAGCCGTTGGACAGGGCCTACCAGAGGGCCCCAGCATTTT. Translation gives CASSRWTGPTRGPQHF.

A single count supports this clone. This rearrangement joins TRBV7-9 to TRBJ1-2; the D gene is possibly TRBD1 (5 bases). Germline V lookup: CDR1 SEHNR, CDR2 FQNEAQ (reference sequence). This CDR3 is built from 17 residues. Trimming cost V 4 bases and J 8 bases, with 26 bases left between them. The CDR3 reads CASSSRDGFGVEGGYTF. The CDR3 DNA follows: TGTGCCAGCAGCTCCCGGGACGGGTTCGGCGTGGAGGGCGGCTACACCTTC.

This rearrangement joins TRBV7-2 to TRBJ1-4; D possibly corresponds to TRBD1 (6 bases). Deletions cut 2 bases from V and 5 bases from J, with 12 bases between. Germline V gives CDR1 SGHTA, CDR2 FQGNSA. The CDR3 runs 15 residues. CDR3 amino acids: CASSLLGTGNEKLFF. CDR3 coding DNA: TGTGCCAGCAGCTTATTGGGTACAGGGAATGAAAAACTGTTTTTT.

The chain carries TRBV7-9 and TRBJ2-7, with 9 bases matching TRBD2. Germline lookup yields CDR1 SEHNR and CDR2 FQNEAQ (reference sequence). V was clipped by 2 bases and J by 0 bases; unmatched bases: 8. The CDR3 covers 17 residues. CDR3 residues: CASSLYATSGLSYEQYF. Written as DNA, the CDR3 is TGTGCCAGCAGCTTATACGCTACTAGCGGGCTCTCCTACGAGCAGTACTTC.

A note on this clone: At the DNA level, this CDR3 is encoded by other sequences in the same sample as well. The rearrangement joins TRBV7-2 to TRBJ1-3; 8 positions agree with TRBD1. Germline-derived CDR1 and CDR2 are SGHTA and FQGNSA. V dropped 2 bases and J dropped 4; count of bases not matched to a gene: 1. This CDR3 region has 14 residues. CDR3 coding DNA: TGTGCCAGCAGCTTAAGACAGGGGGGAAACACCATATATTTT. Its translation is CASSLRQGGNTIYF. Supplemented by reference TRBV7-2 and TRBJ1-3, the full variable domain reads GAGVSQSPSNKVTEKGKDVELRCDPISGHTALYWYRQSLGQGLEFLIYFQGNSAPDKSGLPSDRFSAERTGGSVSTLTIQRTQQEDSAVYLCASSLRQGGNTIYFGEGSWLTVV.

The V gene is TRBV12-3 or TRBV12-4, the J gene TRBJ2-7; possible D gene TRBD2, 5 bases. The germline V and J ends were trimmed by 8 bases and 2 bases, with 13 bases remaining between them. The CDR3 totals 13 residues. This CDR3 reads CASGPSSTYEQYF. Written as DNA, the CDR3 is TGTGCCAGCGGACCCTCTAGCACCTACGAGCAGTACTTC.

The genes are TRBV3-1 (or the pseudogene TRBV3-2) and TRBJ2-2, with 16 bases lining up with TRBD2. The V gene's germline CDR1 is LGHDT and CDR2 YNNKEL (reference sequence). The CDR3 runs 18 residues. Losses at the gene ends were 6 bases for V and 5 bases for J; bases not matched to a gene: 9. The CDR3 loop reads CASRKGTSGRDGTGELFF. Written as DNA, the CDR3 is TGTGCCAGCAGAAAAGGGACTAGCGGGAGGGATGGGACCGGGGAGCTGTTTTTT.

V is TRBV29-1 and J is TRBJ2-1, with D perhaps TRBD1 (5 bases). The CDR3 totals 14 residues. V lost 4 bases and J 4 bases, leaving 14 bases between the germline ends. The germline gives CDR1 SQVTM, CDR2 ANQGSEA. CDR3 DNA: TGCAGCGTTGCTCCGTCAGGGCAGTACAATGAGCAGTTCTTC. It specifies CSVAPSGQYNEQFF.

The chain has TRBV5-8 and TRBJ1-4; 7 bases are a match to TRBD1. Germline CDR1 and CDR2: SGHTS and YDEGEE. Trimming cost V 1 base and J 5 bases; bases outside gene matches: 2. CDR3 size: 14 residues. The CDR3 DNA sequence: TGTGCCAGCAGCTTGAAGGGGGCGAATGAAAAACTGTTTTTT. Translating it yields CASSLKGANEKLFF. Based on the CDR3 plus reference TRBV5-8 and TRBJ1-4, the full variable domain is EAGVTQSPTHLIKTRGQQATLRCSPISGHTSVYWYQQALGLGLQFLLWYDEGEERNRGNFPPRFSGRQFPNYSSELNVNALELEDSALYLCASSLKGANEKLFFGSGTQLSVL.

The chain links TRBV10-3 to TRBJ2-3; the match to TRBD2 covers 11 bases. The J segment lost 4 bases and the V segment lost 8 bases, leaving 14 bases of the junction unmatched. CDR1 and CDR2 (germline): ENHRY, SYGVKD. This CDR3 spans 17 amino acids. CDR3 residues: CAIQGELAGGFADTQYF. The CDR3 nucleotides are TGTGCCATCCAGGGGGAGCTAGCGGGAGGTTTTGCAGATACGCAGTATTTT.